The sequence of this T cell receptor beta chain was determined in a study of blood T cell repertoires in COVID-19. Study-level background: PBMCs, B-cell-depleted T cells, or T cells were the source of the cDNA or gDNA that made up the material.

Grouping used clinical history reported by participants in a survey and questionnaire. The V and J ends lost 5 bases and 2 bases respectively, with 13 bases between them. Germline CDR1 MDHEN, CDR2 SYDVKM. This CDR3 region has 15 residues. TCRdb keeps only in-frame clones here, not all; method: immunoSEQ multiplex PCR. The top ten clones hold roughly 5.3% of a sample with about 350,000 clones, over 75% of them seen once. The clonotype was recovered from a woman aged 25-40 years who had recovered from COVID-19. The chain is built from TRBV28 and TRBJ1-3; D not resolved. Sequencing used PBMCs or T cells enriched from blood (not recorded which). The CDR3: CASSPPPGAGNTIYF. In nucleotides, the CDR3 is TGTGCCAGCAGTCCCCCCCCAGGTGCTGGAAACACCATATATTTT.